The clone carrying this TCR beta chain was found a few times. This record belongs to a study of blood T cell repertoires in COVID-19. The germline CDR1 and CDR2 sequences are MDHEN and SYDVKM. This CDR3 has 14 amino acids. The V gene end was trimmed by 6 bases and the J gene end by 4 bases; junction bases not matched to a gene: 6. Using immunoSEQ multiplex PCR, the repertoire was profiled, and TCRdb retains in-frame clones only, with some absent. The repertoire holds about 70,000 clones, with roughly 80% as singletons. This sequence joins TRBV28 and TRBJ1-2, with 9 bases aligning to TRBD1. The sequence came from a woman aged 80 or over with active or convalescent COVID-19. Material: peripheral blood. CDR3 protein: CASRQGTGSYGYTF. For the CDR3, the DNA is TGTGCCAGCAGGCAAGGGACAGGGTCCTATGGCTACACCTTC.